This T cell receptor (beta chain) originates from a study of blood T cell repertoires in COVID-19. Looking at the study overall: Samples came from the United States, Italy and Spain, spanning acute and convalescent COVID-19. In each case, the material was cDNA or gDNA derived from T cells, B-cell-depleted T cells, or PBMCs.

Losses at the gene ends were 7 bases for V and 3 bases for J; bases not matched to a gene: 11. The CDR3 length is 17 residues. Germline V gives CDR1 SNHLY, CDR2 FYNNEI. Authors' methods: Scientists estimated how many nucleated cells there were by amplifying reference gene primers. The repertoire was sequenced with immunoSEQ multiplex PCR; TCRdb's copy has only in-frame clones and lacks some. V, J and clone size were drawn from that table, and D and trimming were deduced from the DNA. In the table there are under 200,000 clones, 88% of which are singletons. Sequencing used peripheral blood. This rearrangement joins TRBV2 to TRBJ2-1; 11 bases agree with TRBD2. This receptor was taken from a man aged 40-49 years with active or convalescent COVID-19. DNA for the CDR3: TGTGCCAGCACCGACCGACTAGCGGGAACACTCTACAATGAGCAGTTCTTC. This encodes CASTDRLAGTLYNEQFF.